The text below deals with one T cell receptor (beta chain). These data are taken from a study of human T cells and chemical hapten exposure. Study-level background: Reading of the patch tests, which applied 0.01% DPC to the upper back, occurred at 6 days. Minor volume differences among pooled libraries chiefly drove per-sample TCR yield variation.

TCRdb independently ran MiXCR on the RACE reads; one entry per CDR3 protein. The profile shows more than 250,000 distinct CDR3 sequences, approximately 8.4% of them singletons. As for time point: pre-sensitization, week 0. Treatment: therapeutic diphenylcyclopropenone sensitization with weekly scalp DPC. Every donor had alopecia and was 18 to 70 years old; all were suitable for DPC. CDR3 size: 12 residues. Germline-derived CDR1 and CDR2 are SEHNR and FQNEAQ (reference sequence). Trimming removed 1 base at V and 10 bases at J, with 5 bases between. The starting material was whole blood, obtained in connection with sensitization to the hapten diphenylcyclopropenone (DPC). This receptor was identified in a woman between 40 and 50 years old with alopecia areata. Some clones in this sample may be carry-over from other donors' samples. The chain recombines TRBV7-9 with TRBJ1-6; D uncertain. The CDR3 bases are TGTGCCAGCAGCTTAGACGGATCACCCCTCCACTTT. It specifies CASSLDGSPLHF.